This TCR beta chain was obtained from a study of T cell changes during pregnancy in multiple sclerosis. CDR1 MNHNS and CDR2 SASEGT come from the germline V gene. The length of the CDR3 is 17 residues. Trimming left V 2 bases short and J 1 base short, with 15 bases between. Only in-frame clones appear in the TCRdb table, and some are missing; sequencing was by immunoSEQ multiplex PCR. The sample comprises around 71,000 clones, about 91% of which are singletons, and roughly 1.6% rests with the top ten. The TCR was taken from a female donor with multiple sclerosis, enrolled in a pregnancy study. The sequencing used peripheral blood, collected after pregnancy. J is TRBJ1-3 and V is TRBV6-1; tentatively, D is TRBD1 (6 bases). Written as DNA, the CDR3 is TGTGCCAGCAGTGAAAAAAGGACAGAGCGGTCTGGAAACACCATATATTTT. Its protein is CASSEKRTERSGNTIYF.